This TCR beta chain comes out of a study of T-cell reconstitution after alpha-beta-depleted transplantation in children. The study's findings and limits: Expanded clones from the graft, numbering several hundred, reportedly supplied alpha-beta T cells about two months after transplant. T-cell numbers and diversity one year post-transplant derived largely from freshly generated T cells. High day-60 TCRbeta diversity in some patients came from surviving recipient T cells and thymic progenitors.

Preparation of the TCRbeta library used unique molecular identifiers. From the PCR reads, TCRdb called clonotypes with MiXCR, one entry per CDR3 protein. The data show about 290,000 distinct CDR3 sequences, roughly 9.1% seen once. Germline CDR1 reads SQVTM; CDR2 reads ANQGSEA. CDR3 length: 17 residues. The ends lost 4 bases at V and 0 bases at J; junction bases unmatched: 6. As concerns this clonotype: Its antigen remains unknown.

Material: PBMCs, obtained before TCRalphabeta/CD19-depleted stem cell transplant. The V gene is TRBV29-1, the J gene TRBJ2-6; 10 bases align to TRBD1. The source is a boy younger than two with acute myeloid leukemia, due to receive a stem cell transplant. CDR3 residues: CSVAGQGLLSGANVLTF. The CDR3, as DNA: TGCAGCGTTGCGGGACAGGGGTTACTCTCTGGGGCCAACGTCCTGACTTTC. Together with reference TRBV29-1 and TRBJ2-6, the CDR3 gives the full variable domain: SAVISQKPSRDICQRGTSLTIQCQVDSQVTMMFWYRQQPGQSLTLIATANQGSEATYESGFVIDKFPISRPNLTFSTLTVSNMSPEDSSIYLCSVAGQGLLSGANVLTFGAGSRLTVL.